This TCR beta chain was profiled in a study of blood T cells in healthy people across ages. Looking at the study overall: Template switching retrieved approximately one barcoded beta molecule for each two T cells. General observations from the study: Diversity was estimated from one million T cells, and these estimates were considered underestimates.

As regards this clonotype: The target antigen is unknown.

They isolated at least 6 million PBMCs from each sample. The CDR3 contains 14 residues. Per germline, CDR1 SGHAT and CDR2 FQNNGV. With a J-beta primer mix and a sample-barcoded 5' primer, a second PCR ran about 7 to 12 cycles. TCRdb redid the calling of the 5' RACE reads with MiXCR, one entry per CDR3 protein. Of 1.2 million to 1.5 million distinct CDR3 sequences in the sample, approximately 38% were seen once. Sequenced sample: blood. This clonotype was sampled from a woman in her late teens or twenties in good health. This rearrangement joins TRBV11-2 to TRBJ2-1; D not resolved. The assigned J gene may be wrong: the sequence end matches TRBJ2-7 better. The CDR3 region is CASSPTWLYNEQYF. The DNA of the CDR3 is TGTGCCAGCAGTCCGACCTGGCTCTACAATGAGCAGTACTTC.